One and the same sample provided the 18 T cell receptor beta chains below, sequenced in a study of shared clonotypes between healthy human individuals. Method: immunoSEQ multiplex PCR; TCRdb's copy keeps in-frame clones and lacks some. The sample records around 2,100,000 clones, approximately 94% being singletons. Naive CD8 cells lacked CD45RO, underwent positive selection for CCR7 and left out terminally differentiated effector memory CD45RA+ cells. The sequenced sample was naive CD8+ T cells sorted from blood. The receptors here all came from a man aged 18-30 years in good health.

The rearrangement uses TRBV28 and TRBJ2-5, with 8 bases that match TRBD1. V was clipped by 6 bases and J by 3 bases; unmatched bases: 12. Germline CDR1 reads MDHEN; CDR2 reads SYDVKM. There are 16 residues in the CDR3. For the CDR3, the DNA is TGTGCCAGCAGCCGCCCCTCGACAGGGGAAGAAGAGACCCAGTACTTC. This gives the protein CASSRPSTGEEETQYF.

CDR3 amino acids: CASSLGFDGDTQYF. The CDR3 coding sequence is TGTGCCAGCAGCTTGGGTTTTGATGGAGATACGCAGTATTTT. The chain couples TRBV5-6 to TRBJ2-3; no reliable D call. CDR1 SGHDT and CDR2 YYEEEE come from the germline V gene. Trimming shortened V by 0 bases and J by 5 bases, and 10 bases separated the two germline ends. The CDR3 runs to 14 residues.

The chain joins TRBV6-1 to TRBJ2-5, with 11 bases fitting TRBD1. With V trimmed by 3 bases and J by 4 bases, 4 bases remained unmatched. CDR3 length: 15 amino acids. Germline assignment: CDR1 MNHNS and CDR2 SASEGT. The chain's CDR3 is CASSEGTGGRETQYF. DNA of the CDR3: TGTGCCAGCAGTGAGGGGACAGGGGGACGAGAGACCCAGTACTTC.

The rearrangement uses TRBV4-3 and TRBJ1-1, with 9 bases aligning to TRBD1. V trimming: 1 base; J trimming: 1 base; junction bases outside the gene matches: 10. The CDR3 has 18 amino acids. The germline gives CDR1 LGHNA, CDR2 YSLEER. CDR3 DNA: TGCGCCAGCAGCCAAGCAGTCCCGGGACAGGGAAGGAACACTGAAGCTTTCTTT. Residues: CASSQAVPGQGRNTEAFF.

This chain connects TRBV28 to TRBJ2-7; D gene ambiguous. V was trimmed by 7 bases and J by 4 bases, leaving 20 bases between them. This CDR3 region has 15 residues. CDR1 is MDHEN and CDR2 is SYDVKM in the germline V gene. The CDR3 is CASTAVVSTNYEQYF. CDR3 sequence (DNA): TGTGCCAGCACCGCAGTGGTTTCAACCAATTACGAGCAGTACTTC.

V and J are TRBV16 and TRBJ1-1; TRBD1 matches 7 bases. The germline gives CDR1 KGHSY, CDR2 FQNENV. The CDR3 spans 16 residues. The V gene end was trimmed by 4 bases and the J gene end by 6 bases; junction bases not matched to a gene: 14. CDR3 amino acids: CASSPPGKGAWAEAFF. CDR3 sequence (DNA): TGTGCCAGCAGCCCTCCCGGGAAGGGGGCTTGGGCTGAAGCTTTCTTT.

The chain uses TRBV6-5 and TRBJ2-1; 11 bases match TRBD2. The trim removed 6 bases at V and 9 bases at J, leaving 7 bases unmatched. Germline CDR1 and CDR2: MNHEY and SVGAGI. The CDR3 sequence is 14 residues long. The CDR3 DNA is TGTGCCAGCAGGGAACTAGCGGGAGAAAGTGAGCAGTTCTTC. Its protein is CASRELAGESEQFF.

V is TRBV4-1 and J is TRBJ1-6; D not certain. CDR3 length equals 16 residues. With 4 bases removed from V and 7 bases from J, the gap between germline ends came to 17 bases. Germline CDR1 is MGHRA and CDR2 is YSYEKL. This CDR3 is CASSPRWGAPNSPLHF. DNA for the CDR3: TGCGCCAGCAGCCCCCGCTGGGGAGCGCCCAATTCACCCCTCCACTTT.

The chain employs TRBV7-2 and TRBJ2-5; D unresolved. From germline, CDR1 is SGHTA and CDR2 FQGNSA. Trimming removed 2 bases from V and 4 bases from J, with 8 bases in between. The CDR3 consists of 13 residues. The CDR3 bases are TGTGCCAGCAGCTTATTCATAGGAGAGACCCAGTACTTC. Translation gives CASSLFIGETQYF.

This chain connects TRBV15 to TRBJ1-1; D ambiguous. CDR1 is LNHNV and CDR2 is YYDKDF in the germline V gene (reference sequence). This CDR3 is 17 amino acids long. Trimming removed 1 base at V and 0 bases at J, with 15 bases between. This CDR3 is CATSRGEIYHMNTEAFF. CDR3 DNA sequence: TGTGCCACCAGCAGAGGTGAAATATACCATATGAACACTGAAGCTTTCTTT.

This chain joins TRBV7-9 and TRBJ2-2; 7 positions match TRBD1. Per germline, CDR1 SEHNR and CDR2 FQNEAQ (reference sequence). CDR3 length: 16 residues. After removal of 4 bases from V and 1 base from J, the junction contained 6 bases not matched to a gene. The CDR3 protein is CASSSMTGQNTGELFF. Written as DNA, the CDR3 is TGTGCCAGCAGCTCGATGACAGGGCAGAACACCGGGGAGCTGTTTTTT.

This chain uses TRBV28 with TRBJ2-7, with 7 bases fitting TRBD1. Trimming at V came to 2 bases and at J to 4 bases, leaving 8 bases not matched to a gene. The germline gives CDR1 MDHEN, CDR2 SYDVKM. The CDR3 spans 15 residues. CDR3 nucleotides: TGTGCCAGCAGTTTAGCCGGGACAGCCTTTTACGAGCAGTACTTC. It encodes CASSLAGTAFYEQYF.

This clone has a single count. V is TRBV9 and J is TRBJ1-4; D remains ambiguous. With 1 base removed from V and 7 bases from J, the gap between germline ends came to 5 bases. The CDR3 runs 12 residues. Germline V lookup: CDR1 SGDLS, CDR2 YYNGEE. The CDR3 spells CASSVYGEKLFF. The CDR3 coding sequence is TGTGCCAGCAGCGTATACGGTGAAAAACTGTTTTTT. Drawing the rest from reference TRBV9 and TRBJ1-4, the complete variable domain is DSGVTQTPKHLITATGQRVTLRCSPRSGDLSVYWYQQSLDQGLQFLIQYYNGEERAKGNILERFSAQQFPDLHSELNLSSLELGDSALYFCASSVYGEKLFFGSGTQLSVL.

CDR3 bases: TGTGCCAGCAGCGTAGGGGCTTCTGGAAACACCATATATTTT. Protein sequence: CASSVGASGNTIYF. V usage is TRBV9 and J usage is TRBJ1-3; D ambiguous. This CDR3 comprises 14 residues. V was shortened by 0 bases and J by 1 base, with 5 bases between the two germline ends. Germline lookup yields CDR1 SGDLS and CDR2 YYNGEE.

On this clone itself: Other DNA sequences in the same sample also yield this CDR3. The chain joins TRBV27 to TRBJ1-2; TRBD1 agrees at 12 bases. V was clipped by 3 bases and J by 4 bases; unmatched bases: 0. The V gene's germline CDR1 is MNHEY and CDR2 SMNVEV (reference sequence). The CDR3 contains 14 residues. CDR3 sequence: CASSLGQGAYGYTF. The CDR3 DNA reads as TGTGCCAGCAGTTTGGGACAGGGGGCCTATGGCTACACCTTC.

J is TRBJ1-5 and V is TRBV6-1; D gene unclear. Germline V gene data show CDR1 as MNHNS and CDR2 as SASEGT. Trimming removed 1 base from V and 0 bases from J, with 7 bases in between. This CDR3 comprises 15 residues. The CDR3, as DNA: TGTGCCAGCAGTGAAGAGGCGGGTAGCAATCAGCCCCAGCATTTT. As protein: CASSEEAGSNQPQHF.

This chain uses TRBV7-8 with TRBJ1-1; tentatively, D is TRBD1 (6 bases). Trimming left V 2 bases short and J 5 bases short, with 12 bases between. Germline V lookup: CDR1 SGHVS, CDR2 FQNEAQ. This CDR3 spans 14 amino acids. CDR3 region: CASSLWGGQTEAFF. The CDR3 coding sequence is TGTGCCAGCAGCTTATGGGGGGGGCAGACTGAAGCTTTCTTT.

This clone has a single count. The chain uses TRBV30 and TRBJ2-7, with 9 positions matching TRBD1. CDR1 is GTSNPN, CDR2 SVGIG, per germline (reference sequence). The trim removed 1 base at V and 6 bases at J, leaving 16 bases unmatched. The CDR3 extends over 17 amino acids. CDR3 nucleotides: TGTGCCTGGAGTGGGACCGAGGGACAGGGAATTTTTTCCGAGCAGTACTTC. Translation gives CAWSGTEGQGIFSEQYF.